A selection of T cell receptor beta chains follows, all from one sample in a study of blood T cell repertoires in COVID-19. This table comes from immunoSEQ multiplex PCR, and its TCRdb copy is limited to in-frame clones, with some not included. The repertoire holds about 190,000 clones, with approximately 84% as singletons. The sample was PBMCs or T cells enriched from blood (not recorded which). The origin of the receptors is a woman aged 30 to 39 who had recovered from COVID-19. Both conserved end residues are trimmed from each CDR3. Part of the rows lack a size; the others show once, few, many or a class for expanded clones.

j_call: TRBJ1-3; clone_size: -; v_call: TRBV19; cdr3_aa: ASSTQPRAAGNTIY
j_call: TRBJ2-7; clone_size: -; v_call: TRBV7-9; cdr3_aa: ASSLRELSSYEQY
j_call: TRBJ2-1; clone_size: once; v_call: TRBV27; cdr3_aa: ASSSFRDRGFIGGNEQF
j_call: TRBJ1-2; clone_size: -; v_call: TRBV19; cdr3_aa: ASSGWGDNYGYT
j_call: TRBJ1-5; clone_size: -; v_call: TRBV10-2; cdr3_aa: ASSVGGSGNQPQH
j_call: TRBJ2-1; clone_size: -; v_call: TRBV6-1; cdr3_aa: ASSERSSGRVYNEQF
j_call: TRBJ2-1; clone_size: -; v_call: TRBV11-2; cdr3_aa: ASSSQRGTYNEQF
j_call: TRBJ1-4; clone_size: -; v_call: TRBV30; cdr3_aa: AWSRTGGVSREKLF
j_call: TRBJ2-3; clone_size: -; v_call: TRBV10-3; cdr3_aa: AIKTGGAGDTQY
j_call: TRBJ1-2; clone_size: -; v_call: TRBV4-1; cdr3_aa: ASSQDLTAGWDGYT
j_call: TRBJ2-1; clone_size: -; v_call: TRBV18; cdr3_aa: ASSLGGPWDEQF
j_call: TRBJ2-7; clone_size: -; v_call: TRBV18; cdr3_aa: ASLPIQGSYEQY
j_call: TRBJ1-5; clone_size: -; v_call: TRBV30; cdr3_aa: AWSDGRDQPQH
j_call: TRBJ2-2; clone_size: -; v_call: TRBV7-8; cdr3_aa: ASSLNPGLAVVTGELF
j_call: TRBJ2-1; clone_size: -; v_call: TRBV27; cdr3_aa: ASSLQTSGRRNEQF
j_call: TRBJ1-4; clone_size: -; v_call: TRBV5-8; cdr3_aa: ASSARQGLDEKLF
j_call: TRBJ1-1; clone_size: -; v_call: TRBV7-9; cdr3_aa: ASSLDGTGAEAF
j_call: TRBJ2-7; clone_size: -; v_call: TRBV11-2; cdr3_aa: ASSLAGDPYEQY
j_call: TRBJ2-3; clone_size: few; v_call: TRBV27; cdr3_aa: ASSLGRGTSGTDTQY
j_call: TRBJ1-1; clone_size: once; v_call: TRBV23-1; cdr3_aa: ASKIGHLNTEAF
j_call: TRBJ2-1; clone_size: -; v_call: TRBV4-2; cdr3_aa: ASSQVALAGGSYNEQF
j_call: TRBJ1-6; clone_size: -; v_call: TRBV15; cdr3_aa: ATGSSSYNSPLH